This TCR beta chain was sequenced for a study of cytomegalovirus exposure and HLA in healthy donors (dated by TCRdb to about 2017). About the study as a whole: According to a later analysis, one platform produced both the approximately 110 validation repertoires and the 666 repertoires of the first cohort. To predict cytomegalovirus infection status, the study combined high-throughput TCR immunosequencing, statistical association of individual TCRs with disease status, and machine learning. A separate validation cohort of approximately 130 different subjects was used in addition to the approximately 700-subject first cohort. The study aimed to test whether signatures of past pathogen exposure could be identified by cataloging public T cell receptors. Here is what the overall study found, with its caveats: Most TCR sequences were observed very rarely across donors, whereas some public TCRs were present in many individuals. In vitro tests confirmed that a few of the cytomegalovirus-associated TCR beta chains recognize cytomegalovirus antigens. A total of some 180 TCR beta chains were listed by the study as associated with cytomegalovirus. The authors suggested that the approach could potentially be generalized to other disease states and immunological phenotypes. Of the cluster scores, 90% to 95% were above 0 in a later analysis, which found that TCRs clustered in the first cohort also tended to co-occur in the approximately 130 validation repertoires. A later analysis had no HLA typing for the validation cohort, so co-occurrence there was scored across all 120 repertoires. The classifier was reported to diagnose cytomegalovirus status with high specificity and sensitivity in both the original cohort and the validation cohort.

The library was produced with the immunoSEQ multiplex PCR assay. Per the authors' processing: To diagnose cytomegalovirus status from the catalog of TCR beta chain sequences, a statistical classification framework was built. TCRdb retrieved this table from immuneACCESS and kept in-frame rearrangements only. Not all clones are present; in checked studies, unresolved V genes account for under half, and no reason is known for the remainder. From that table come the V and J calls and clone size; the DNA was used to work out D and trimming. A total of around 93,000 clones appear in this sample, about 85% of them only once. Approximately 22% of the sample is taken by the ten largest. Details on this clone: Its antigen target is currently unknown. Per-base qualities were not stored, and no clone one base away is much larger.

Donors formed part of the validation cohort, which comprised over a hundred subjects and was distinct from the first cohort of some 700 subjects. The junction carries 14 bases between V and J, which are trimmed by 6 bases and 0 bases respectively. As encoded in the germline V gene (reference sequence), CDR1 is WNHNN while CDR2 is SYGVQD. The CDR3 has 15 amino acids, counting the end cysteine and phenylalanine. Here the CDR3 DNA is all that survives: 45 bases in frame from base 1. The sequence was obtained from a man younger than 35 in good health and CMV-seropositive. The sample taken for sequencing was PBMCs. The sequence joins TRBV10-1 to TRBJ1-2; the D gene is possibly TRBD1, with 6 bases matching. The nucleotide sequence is TGCGCCAGCAGGGAAAGGACAGACACTAACTATGGCTACACCTTC. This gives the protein CASRERTDTNYGYTF.